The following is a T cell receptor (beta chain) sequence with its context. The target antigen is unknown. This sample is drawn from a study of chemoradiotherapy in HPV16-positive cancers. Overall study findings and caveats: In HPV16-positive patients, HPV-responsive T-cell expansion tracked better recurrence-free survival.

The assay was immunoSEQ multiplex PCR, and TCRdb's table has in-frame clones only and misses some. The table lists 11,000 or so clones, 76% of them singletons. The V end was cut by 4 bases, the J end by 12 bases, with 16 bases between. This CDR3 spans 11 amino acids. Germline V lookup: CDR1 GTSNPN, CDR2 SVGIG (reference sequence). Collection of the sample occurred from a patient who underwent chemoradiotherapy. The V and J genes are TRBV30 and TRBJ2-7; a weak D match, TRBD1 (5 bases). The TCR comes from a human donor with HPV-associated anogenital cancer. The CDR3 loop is CAWMGQASSYF. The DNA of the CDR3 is TGTGCCTGGATGGGGCAGGCGAGTTCGTACTTC.